This passage covers 3 T cell receptor beta chains from one sample sequenced in a study of T cell repertoires in cytomegalovirus infection. One entry per CDR3 protein, called by TCRdb with MiXCR from the reads. The repertoire consists of 270,000 or so distinct CDR3 sequences, with about 15% occurring once and the leading ten covering around 47%. Sequencing was performed on CD8+ T cells from PBMCs. Every receptor here comes from a human donor in good health (CMV status not recorded). Some clones in this sample may be carry-over from other donors' samples.

This clonotype was picked up a small number of times. The chain has TRBV28 and TRBJ2-7; 7 bases fit TRBD1. The CDR3 has 14 residues. Looked up from germline, CDR1 is MDHEN and CDR2 is SYDVKM. V shed 3 bases, J shed 5 bases, and the junction held 7 bases outside the gene matches. In DNA form, the CDR3 reads TGTGCCAGCAGTTTCACGGGACAGTGGAACGAGCAGTACTTC. Its protein is CASSFTGQWNEQYF.

This clonotype was counted at least ten times. The CDR3 DNA sequence: TGTGCCACCTCGATGACAGGGGGAACCTACGAGCAGTACTTC. Protein: CATSMTGGTYEQYF. The chain employs TRBV7-6 and TRBJ2-7; 9 bases map to TRBD1. From germline, CDR1 is SGHVS and CDR2 FNYEAQ. The CDR3 sequence is 14 residues long. The V segment lost 10 bases and the J segment 2 bases; nucleotides outside the gene matches: 9. Complete variable domain (other parts from reference TRBV7-6 and TRBJ2-7): GAGVSQSPRYKVTKRGQDVALRCDPISGHVSLYWYRQALGQGPEFLTYFNYEAQQDKSGLPNDRFSAERPEGSISTLTIQRTEQRDSAMYRCATSMTGGTYEQYFGPGTRLTVT.

The genes are TRBV5-5 and TRBJ2-5, with 7 positions matching TRBD1. The junction had 13 bases not matched to a gene; V was cut back by 4 bases and J by 4 bases. The CDR3 covers 16 residues. Germline V lookup: CDR1 SGHKS, CDR2 YYEKEE (reference sequence). The CDR3 DNA reads TGTGCCAGCAGCAGACCGGGACAGCCCGATGGAGAGACCCAGTACTTC. This sequence encodes CASSRPGQPDGETQYF.